The 10 T cell receptor beta chains presented below share a single source sample, sequenced in a study of blood T cell repertoires in COVID-19. Assay used: immunoSEQ multiplex PCR; TCRdb lists only in-frame clones, some missing. This sample has under 45,000 clones, with over 75% found just once. Sequenced: peripheral blood. These receptors all stem from an older man with COVID-19, enrolled during active disease.

This sequence joins TRBV19 and TRBJ2-1, with a tentative D call TRBD2 (7 bases). CDR1 LNHDA and CDR2 SQIVND come from the germline V gene (reference sequence). This CDR3 has 15 residues. The germline V and J ends were trimmed by 0 bases and 5 bases, with 11 bases remaining between them. CDR3 nucleotide sequence: TGTGCCAGTAGTATAGAGGGAGGGGGTCACAATGAGCAGTTCTTC. Translation gives CASSIEGGGHNEQFF.

This clone has a single count. V usage is TRBV7-2 and J usage is TRBJ2-3; 8 bases are a match to TRBD2. The CDR3 has 15 residues. From germline, CDR1 is SGHTA and CDR2 FQGNSA. The J segment lost 6 bases and the V segment lost 5 bases, leaving 10 bases of the junction unmatched. In DNA, the CDR3 is TGTGCCAGCAGCACTACTAGCGGTTGGGGGGATACGCAGTATTTT. Translated: CASSTTSGWGDTQYF.

In nucleotides, the CDR3 is TGTGCCATCAGTGAGTCAGGACTAGCGCGATGGACTACTAGCACAGATACGCAGTATTTT. This codes for CAISESGLARWTTSTDTQYF. V usage is TRBV10-3 and J usage is TRBJ2-3, with TRBD2 matching over 9 bases. Germline CDR1 and CDR2: ENHRY and SYGVKD. The CDR3 extends over 20 amino acids. V trimming: 0 bases; J trimming: 0 bases; junction bases outside the gene matches: 13.

J is TRBJ1-6 and V is TRBV5-1, with 9 positions matching TRBD1. Looked up from germline, CDR1 is SGHRS and CDR2 is YFSETQ. The CDR3 has 14 amino acids. Germline trimming cut 4 bases from V and 9 bases from J; bases unmatched to any gene: 5. The CDR3 sequence: CASSPGQGGSPLHF. As DNA, the CDR3 is TGCGCCAGCAGCCCGGGACAGGGAGGTTCACCCCTCCACTTT.

The chain joins TRBV5-1 to TRBJ1-2; the match to TRBD1 covers 10 bases. CDR3 length: 13 residues. V shed 4 bases and J 8 bases; nucleotides not matched to a gene: 5. Per the germline V gene, CDR1 is SGHRS and CDR2 is YFSETQ. This CDR3 reads CASSVGQGQGYTF. The CDR3 region has the DNA TGCGCCAGCAGCGTGGGACAGGGGCAGGGCTACACCTTC.

The chain links TRBV30 to TRBJ2-7; the match to TRBD1 covers 9 bases. V dropped 2 bases and J dropped 2; count of bases not matched to a gene: 4. The CDR3 runs to 14 residues. CDR1 GTSNPN and CDR2 SVGIG come from the germline V gene (reference sequence). The CDR3 DNA follows: TGTGCCTGGAGTAGGGACAGGGAAGCCTACGAGCAGTACTTC. This codes for CAWSRDREAYEQYF.

This chain uses TRBV19 with TRBJ1-1, with 7 bases matching TRBD1. Trimming removed 10 bases from V and 3 bases from J; junction bases left unmatched: 14. Germline V lookup: CDR1 LNHDA, CDR2 SQIVND (reference sequence). This CDR3 is 15 amino acids long. For the CDR3, the DNA is TGTGCCACCTACAGGGGAGATATCGGGGACACTGAAGCTTTCTTT. Amino acid sequence: CATYRGDIGDTEAFF. Full variable domain (remainder filled in from reference TRBV19 and TRBJ1-1): DGGITQSPKYLFRKEGQNVTLSCEQNLNHDAMYWYRQDPGQGLRLIYYSQIVNDFQKGDIAEGYSVSREKKESFPLTVTSAQKNPTAFYLCATYRGDIGDTEAFFGQGTRLTVV.

The J gene is TRBJ2-1, the V gene TRBV27; the match to TRBD1 covers 8 bases. This CDR3 spans 16 amino acids. V shed 5 bases and J 6 bases; nucleotides not matched to a gene: 12. The germline gives CDR1 MNHEY, CDR2 SMNVEV (reference sequence). The CDR3 nucleotides are TGTGCCAGCAGTCAAAGCCGACAGGGGTGGGCCAATGAGCAGTTCTTC. Protein sequence: CASSQSRQGWANEQFF.

In nucleotides, the CDR3 is TGTGCCAGCAGCCCCCACTTGACAGGGGGGAACTATGGCTACACCTTC. It translates to CASSPHLTGGNYGYTF. The chain combines TRBV9 with TRBJ1-2; 9 nucleotides agree with TRBD1. V lost 4 bases, J lost 2 bases, and 9 bases stayed unmatched. This CDR3 comprises 16 residues. The germline V gene has CDR1 SGDLS and CDR2 YYNGEE.

This clone was detected only a few times. The chain's CDR3 is CSVLTSGYYEQYF. CDR3 coding DNA: TGCAGCGTACTAACTAGCGGGTACTACGAGCAGTACTTC. The chain uses TRBV29-1 and TRBJ2-7, with TRBD2 matching over 9 bases. CDR3 length equals 13 residues. Trimming cost V 6 bases and J 3 bases; bases outside gene matches: 6. Germline CDR1 SQVTM, CDR2 ANQGSEA.